The rows below give T cell receptor beta chains drawn from one sample of a study of radiation and T cells in renal cell carcinoma. The protocol was immunoSEQ multiplex PCR, while the TCRdb copy is restricted to in-frame clones and leaves out a portion. The sample includes under 200,000 clones, about 87% of them seen just once. The input for sequencing was blood, taken from a patient whose treatment included radiotherapy and nephrectomy. These receptor sequences come from a woman between 45 and 60 years old with renal cell carcinoma. Each CDR3 is given with its conserved first and last residue. The D gene is left open where the match is weak. A clone size is listed for some rows: how often the clone was seen (once, few, many), or a class if it is expanded.

TRBV18	TRBJ1-3	NA	TRBD1	TGTGCCAGCTCACCCCGGACAGGGGATAACACCATATATTTT	CASSPRTGDNTIYF
TRBV29-1	TRBJ2-3	NA	TRBD2	TGCAGCGTCCAAGCGGGGGGTGCAGATACGCAGTATTTT	CSVQAGGADTQYF
TRBV6-1	TRBJ2-1	once	NA	TGTGCCAGCAGTGAACTCGCGGGGGCGTCGTCCTACAATGAGCAGTTCTTC	CASSELAGASSYNEQFF
TRBV18	TRBJ1-2	once	NA	TGTGCCAGCTCACCCGACCGGGCCTCCTATGGCTACACCTTC	CASSPDRASYGYTF
TRBV9	TRBJ2-7	NA	NA	TGTGCCAGCAGCGTAGCACCCCTCAACGAGCAGTACTTC	CASSVAPLNEQYF
TRBV19	TRBJ1-2	once	NA	TGTGCCAGTAGTACCCCCGGCAGGGCCCAACGTGGCTACACCTTC	CASSTPGRAQRGYTF
TRBV18	TRBJ2-1	NA	NA	TGTGCCAGCTCACCACCGTCCAGGGTGGCCTACAATGAGCAGTTCTTC	CASSPPSRVAYNEQFF
TRBV7-9	TRBJ1-4	NA	NA	TGTGCCAGCAGCTTGAGGGTTGGTGCGCACCAAGGAACTAATGAAAAACTGTTTTTT	CASSLRVGAHQGTNEKLFF
TRBV11-1	TRBJ2-3	NA	NA	TGTGCCAGCAGCTACGAACCAGACATCACCACAGATACGCAGTATTTT	CASSYEPDITTDTQYF
TRBV2	TRBJ1-1	NA	TRBD1	TGTGCCAGCAGGACAGGGTCGAGGGTAACTGAAGCTTTCTTT	CASRTGSRVTEAFF
TRBV7-8	TRBJ2-1	NA	NA	TGTGCCAGCAGCTTCGGAGGGGCTCCCTACAATGAGCAGTTCTTC	CASSFGGAPYNEQFF
TRBV11-3	TRBJ1-6	few	NA	TGTGCCAGCAGCTTTTTTGGAAATTCACCCCTCCACTTT	CASSFFGNSPLHF
TRBV7-7	TRBJ2-7	NA	NA	TGTGCTAGCAGCTTAGGGGACATCACCTCCTTAGAGCAGTACTTC	CASSLGDITSLEQYF
TRBV5-4	TRBJ1-5	NA	NA	TGTGCCAGCAGCTTCAACCCGACAGGCAATCAGCCCCAGCATTTT	CASSFNPTGNQPQHF
TRBV5-6	TRBJ2-5	NA	NA	TGTGCCAGCAGTATCCCCCCCGGAGAGACCCAGTACTTC	CASSIPPGETQYF
TRBV10-3	TRBJ2-7	once	TRBD1	TGTGCCATCAGTGAGTCAGGGACAGGGTCTGGCTACGAGCAGTACTTC	CAISESGTGSGYEQYF
TRBV2	TRBJ1-4	NA	NA	TGTGCCAGCAGTCCGCTTGCGGGAGTTAATGAAAAACTGTTTTTT	CASSPLAGVNEKLFF
TRBV19	TRBJ1-2	NA	TRBD1	TGTGCCAGTAGTTCGACAGGGACTATCGCTGGTGGGGTCCGGGGCTACACCTTC	CASSSTGTIAGGVRGYTF
TRBV2	TRBJ1-1	NA	NA	TGTGCCAGCAGTGACCTTTTAATAACACCAAAGGGGGCTTTCTTT	CASSDLLITPKGAFF
TRBV6-6	TRBJ1-2	once	NA	TGTGCCAGCAGTCAACAGCGGACAGTTGGCTATGGCTACACCTTC	CASSQQRTVGYGYTF
TRBV19	TRBJ1-2	NA	NA	TGTGCCAGTAGTTCGTTAGAACTCAAAGCTAACTATGGCTACACCTTC	CASSSLELKANYGYTF
TRBV5-1	TRBJ2-7	NA	TRBD2	TGCGCCAGCAGCGCGACTAGCGGGGCCTACGAGCAGTACTTC	CASSATSGAYEQYF
TRBV19	TRBJ2-6	NA	NA	TGTGCCAGTAGTCAGGGGTCTTACTCTGGGGCCAACGTCCTGACTTTC	CASSQGSYSGANVLTF
TRBV6-1	TRBJ1-1	NA	NA	TGTGCCAGCAGTGAATCCCAAGCAGGGAACACTGAAGCTTTCTTT	CASSESQAGNTEAFF
TRBV19	TRBJ1-1	NA	NA	TGTGCCAGTAGCTTCTATACTGAAGCTTTCTTT	CASSFYTEAFF
TRBV11-2	TRBJ1-1	NA	NA	TGTGCCAGCAGAAACCGACAGGAGTGGTGGTTCGCTGAAGCTTTCTTT	CASRNRQEWWFAEAFF
TRBV11-2	TRBJ1-2	NA	NA	TGTGCCAGCAGCTTAGAGAGGGGCGGGTATGGCTACACCTTC	CASSLERGGYGYTF
TRBV9	TRBJ1-1	NA	NA	TGTGCCAGCAGCGTAGAGTGGAACACTGAAGCTTTCTTT	CASSVEWNTEAFF
TRBV6-1	TRBJ1-5	NA	NA	TGTGCCAGCAGTGAGACAGTTTTTTTACATAGCAATCAGCCCCAGCATTTT	CASSETVFLHSNQPQHF
TRBV5-5	TRBJ1-3	once	NA	TGTGCCAGCAGCCCCCGAAGCGTCTCTGGAAACACCATATATTTT	CASSPRSVSGNTIYF
TRBV4-2	TRBJ2-1	NA	NA	TGTGCCAGCAGCCAAGTAGTTCTCTCCTACAATGAGCAGTTCTTC	CASSQVVLSYNEQFF